This T cell receptor beta chain derives from a study of T cell responses to AZD1222 COVID-19 vaccine. The CDR3 consists of 14 residues. Germline lookup yields CDR1 LGHNT and CDR2 FRNRAP. The V end lost 2 bases, the J end lost 4 bases, and 11 bases lay between the germline ends. Profiling relied on immunoSEQ multiplex PCR, and the TCRdb table lists in-frame clones only, not all of them. This sample has about 110,000 clones, with about 90% found just once. The material was peripheral blood, obtained on day 0 of AZD1222 vaccination. This TCR was recovered from an adult in good health. This rearrangement joins TRBV12-5 to TRBJ1-1, with D uncertain. The CDR3 DNA reads as TGTGCTAGTGGTTTGATCGAGGGTTCCACTGAAGCTTTCTTT. As protein: CASGLIEGSTEAFF.